This is a list of T cell receptor beta chains from one sample in a study of CD8+CD57+ T cells in acquired aplastic anemia. TCRdb re-called the reads through MiXCR, storing one row per CDR3 protein. The sample has roughly 500,000 distinct CDR3 sequences; less than 35% are singletons. The specimen sequenced was sorted CD4+, CD8+, or CD8+CD57+ T cells (not recorded which) from PBMCs. Source of these receptors: a human donor with aplastic anemia. The CDR3 runs from the conserved cysteine through the conserved F or W. Fields, in order: clone size, V gene, D gene, J gene, CDR3 DNA, CDR3 protein. The D gene is left open where the match is weak. Size values are once, few and many counts, or a class for expanded clones, and some rows have none.

size: NA
V: TRBV9
D: NA
J: TRBJ2-1
DNA: TGTGCCAGCAGCGTTCGGACTACCTACAATGAGCAGTTCTTC
CDR3: CASSVRTTYNEQFF

size: NA
V: TRBV7-6
D: NA
J: TRBJ2-1
DNA: TGTGCCAGCAGCTTACGGACAGACTATTACAATGAGCAGTTCTTC
CDR3: CASSLRTDYYNEQFF

size: many
V: TRBV25-1
D: NA
J: TRBJ2-7
DNA: TGTGCCAGCAGATTCCAGGGCGAGCAGTACTTC
CDR3: CASRFQGEQYF

size: NA
V: TRBV6-2/TRBV6-3
D: NA
J: TRBJ2-7
DNA: TGTGCCAGCAGTTACTCCCCCGCGGCAGGCTCCTACGAGCAGTACTTC
CDR3: CASSYSPAAGSYEQYF

size: NA
V: TRBV9
D: NA
J: TRBJ1-3
DNA: TGTGATTCCCCAGGGGATTCAACTGGAAACACCATATATTTT
CDR3: CDSPGDSTGNTIYF

size: NA
V: TRBV29-1
D: TRBD1
J: TRBJ1-5
DNA: TGCAGCGCTACCCGGGACAGGCACGTCGGGCCCCAGCATTTT
CDR3: CSATRDRHVGPQHF

size: many
V: TRBV6-5
D: NA
J: TRBJ1-1
DNA: TGTGCCAGCAGTTACGGGGGGATGAACACTGAAGCTTTCTTT
CDR3: CASSYGGMNTEAFF

size: many
V: TRBV5-6
D: NA
J: TRBJ1-2
DNA: TGTGCCAGCAATACGGGCGGACAGAACTATGGCTACACCTTC
CDR3: CASNTGGQNYGYTF

size: few
V: TRBV20-1
D: NA
J: TRBJ2-7
DNA: TGCAGTGCCCCCGGGACCAACAAGTACGAGCAGTACTTC
CDR3: CSAPGTNKYEQYF

size: many
V: TRBV25-1
D: TRBD1
J: TRBJ1-1
DNA: TGTGCCAGCAGTGTTACAGGGGGCAGGACTGAAGCTTTCTTT
CDR3: CASSVTGGRTEAFF

size: NA
V: TRBV6-5
D: NA
J: TRBJ1-5
DNA: TGTGCCAGCAGTTACTCGAGAGGGGTGCAGCCCCAGCATTTT
CDR3: CASSYSRGVQPQHF

size: many
V: TRBV7-9
D: NA
J: TRBJ1-1
DNA: TGTGCCAGCAGCTTAAAACAGGTCACTGAAGCTTTCTTT
CDR3: CASSLKQVTEAFF

size: NA
V: TRBV5-1
D: TRBD1
J: TRBJ1-5
DNA: TGCGCCAGCAGCCGCGACAGGGTTGGTTCCGGGCAGCCCCAGCATTTT
CDR3: CASSRDRVGSGQPQHF

size: many
V: TRBV15
D: TRBD2
J: TRBJ2-3
DNA: TGTGCCACCAGCAGAGATCTAGCGGGACCCATGGGGGATACGCAGTATTTT
CDR3: CATSRDLAGPMGDTQYF

size: many
V: TRBV2
D: TRBD1
J: TRBJ1-6
DNA: TGTGCCTCCAGGGGGAGCTCCTATAATTCACCCCTCCACTTT
CDR3: CASRGSSYNSPLHF

size: many
V: TRBV15
D: NA
J: TRBJ1-1
DNA: TGTGCCACCAGCAGAGATTCAGAGCCTAACACTGAAGCTTTCTTT
CDR3: CATSRDSEPNTEAFF

size: many
V: TRBV14
D: NA
J: TRBJ2-7
DNA: TGTGCCAGCAGCATCGGGACTGGATACGAGCAGTACTTC
CDR3: CASSIGTGYEQYF

size: many
V: TRBV7-9
D: NA
J: TRBJ1-2
DNA: TGTGCCAGCAGCCCGGACAGCGGTCGTAACTATGGCTACACCTTC
CDR3: CASSPDSGRNYGYTF

size: NA
V: TRBV4-2
D: TRBD1
J: TRBJ1-4
DNA: TGTGCCAGCAGCCAAGATCCCGACAGGGGGACTAATGAAAAACTGTTTTTT
CDR3: CASSQDPDRGTNEKLFF

size: few
V: TRBV10-3
D: TRBD1
J: TRBJ2-1
DNA: TGTGCCAGCAGGCCAGGACAGGCCAACAATGAGCAGTTCTTC
CDR3: CASRPGQANNEQFF

size: many
V: TRBV20-1
D: TRBD1
J: TRBJ1-2
DNA: TGCAGTGCTCACCCCTCAGCCCGGGACAGGGGTGGCTACACCTTC
CDR3: CSAHPSARDRGGYTF

size: many
V: TRBV7-2
D: NA
J: TRBJ1-5
DNA: TGTGCCAGCAGCTTAGTTCAGGTCAATCAGCCCCAGCATTTT
CDR3: CASSLVQVNQPQHF

size: many
V: TRBV24-1
D: TRBD2
J: TRBJ2-5
DNA: TGTGCCACCAGTGATGCAAGGGGAGGGGAGACCCAGTACTTC
CDR3: CATSDARGGETQYF

size: NA
V: TRBV4-1
D: TRBD2
J: TRBJ2-1
DNA: TGCGCCAGCAGCCTCCTCAGCGGGGGACCCTCCTACAATGAGCAGTTCTTC
CDR3: CASSLLSGGPSYNEQFF

size: many
V: TRBV7-2
D: TRBD1
J: TRBJ1-2
DNA: TGTGCCAGCAGCTTTGACAGGGGCGGGTATGGCTACACCTTC
CDR3: CASSFDRGGYGYTF

size: NA
V: TRBV6-5
D: TRBD1
J: TRBJ1-6
DNA: TGTGCCAGCACTTTCACAGGGGGGGGACCCCTCCACTTT
CDR3: CASTFTGGGPLHF

size: few
V: TRBV3-1
D: NA
J: TRBJ2-7
DNA: TGTGCCAGCAGCCAGGGCCTCACACAGCAGGAGTACTTC
CDR3: CASSQGLTQQEYF

size: NA
V: TRBV28
D: NA
J: TRBJ1-2
DNA: TGTGCCAGCAGTTTATTATGGGGGCACGATGGCTACACCTTC
CDR3: CASSLLWGHDGYTF

size: many
V: TRBV5-1
D: NA
J: TRBJ2-5
DNA: TGCGCCAGCAGCTTGGAGGGACACTCTCAAGAGACCCAGTACTTC
CDR3: CASSLEGHSQETQYF

size: NA
V: TRBV11-1
D: TRBD1
J: TRBJ1-5
DNA: TGTGCCAGCAGCTTAGGCCCTCGACAGGGGAGCAGTCAGCCCCAGCATTTT
CDR3: CASSLGPRQGSSQPQHF

size: NA
V: TRBV7-3
D: NA
J: TRBJ2-1
DNA: TGTGCCAGCAGCCAGAGCTGGGGGAATGAGCAGTTCTTC
CDR3: CASSQSWGNEQFF

size: many
V: TRBV19
D: NA
J: TRBJ2-3
DNA: TGTGCCAGTAGTATCGTTCAGGGCACAGATACGCAGTATTTT
CDR3: CASSIVQGTDTQYF

size: many
V: TRBV10-3
D: NA
J: TRBJ1-4
DNA: TGTGCCGGCACCAAAAGGGGAGAAAAACTGTTTTTT
CDR3: CAGTKRGEKLFF

size: NA
V: TRBV6-1
D: NA
J: TRBJ1-1
DNA: TGTGCCAGCAGTGATTCTGAGGTGAACACTGAAGCTTTCTTC
CDR3: CASSDSEVNTEAFF

size: few
V: TRBV4-3
D: NA
J: TRBJ1-2
DNA: TGCGCCAGCAGCCAGTCTTTAGGGGGCTATGGCTACACCTTC
CDR3: CASSQSLGGYGYTF

size: NA
V: TRBV5-1
D: NA
J: TRBJ1-3
DNA: TGCGCCAGCAGCTTGTCCTGGGCCTCTGGAAACACCATATATTTT
CDR3: CASSLSWASGNTIYF

size: NA
V: TRBV10-3
D: TRBD1
J: TRBJ2-7
DNA: TGTGCCAGCAGTCGCCGGAGACAGGGGGCCTCCTACGAGCAGTACTTC
CDR3: CASSRRRQGASYEQYF

size: few
V: TRBV5-1
D: TRBD2
J: TRBJ2-3
DNA: TGCGCCAGCAGAAAGACTAGCGGGACCCCAGATACGCAGTATTTT
CDR3: CASRKTSGTPDTQYF

size: once
V: TRBV5-1
D: TRBD2
J: TRBJ2-1
DNA: TGCGCCAGCAGCGCCGGGACTAGCGGGAGTCCCTACAATGAGCAGTTCTTC
CDR3: CASSAGTSGSPYNEQFF

size: NA
V: TRBV2
D: TRBD1
J: TRBJ1-2
DNA: TGTGCCAGCAGCCATAGTCCGGGACAGCCCGCCTATGGCTACACCTTC
CDR3: CASSHSPGQPAYGYTF

size: many
V: TRBV20-1
D: TRBD1
J: TRBJ1-2
DNA: TGCAGTGCCACAGGGGTGAATGGCTACACCTTC
CDR3: CSATGVNGYTF

size: many
V: TRBV7-2
D: NA
J: TRBJ2-7
DNA: TGTGCCAGCAGCTTCTTGGGGGCCTACGAGCAGTACTTC
CDR3: CASSFLGAYEQYF

size: many
V: TRBV5-5
D: NA
J: TRBJ1-5
DNA: TGTGCCAGCAGCTTCGGGCAGGGAGTCAATCAGCCCCAGCATTTT
CDR3: CASSFGQGVNQPQHF

size: NA
V: TRBV4-1
D: TRBD1
J: TRBJ1-5
DNA: TGCGCCAGCAGCCAAGAGACAGGGGGCATCGCTCAGCCCCAGCATTTT
CDR3: CASSQETGGIAQPQHF

size: many
V: TRBV7-2
D: TRBD2
J: TRBJ2-7
DNA: TGTGCCAGCAGCTTAGCGCGTAGCGGGGGGGAGTACGAGCAGTACTTC
CDR3: CASSLARSGGEYEQYF

size: NA
V: TRBV3-1
D: TRBD1
J: TRBJ1-3
DNA: TGTGCCAGCAGCCAATCGACAGGGTTTGGAAACACCATATATTTT
CDR3: CASSQSTGFGNTIYF

size: NA
V: TRBV15
D: NA
J: TRBJ1-2
DNA: TGTGCCACCAAGGTCGTCGCTGCTAACTATGGCTACACCTTC
CDR3: CATKVVAANYGYTF

size: few
V: TRBV29-1
D: NA
J: TRBJ1-2
DNA: TGCAGCGCCGTAAACGCCACGCGAGGCTACACCTTC
CDR3: CSAVNATRGYTF

size: NA
V: TRBV7-9
D: NA
J: TRBJ2-7
DNA: TGTGGCAGCAGCTTATATGTAGGTGACACCCTTTCGCAGTACTTC
CDR3: CGSSLYVGDTLSQYF

size: NA
V: TRBV10-3
D: NA
J: TRBJ1-1
DNA: TGTGCCATCAGGGCAGGGTTGAACACTGAAGCTTTCTTT
CDR3: CAIRAGLNTEAFF

size: many
V: TRBV20-1
D: NA
J: TRBJ2-7
DNA: TGCAGTGCTAGAGTAGTCTCGGCCGCCGTCGACGAGCAGTACTTC
CDR3: CSARVVSAAVDEQYF

size: few
V: TRBV5-1
D: NA
J: TRBJ2-3
DNA: TGCGCCAGCAGCTCCTTGGGGGGAGGAGATACGCAGTATTTT
CDR3: CASSSLGGGDTQYF

size: NA
V: TRBV2
D: NA
J: TRBJ2-3
DNA: TGTGCCAGCGGGGGTCCGGGGGGCGCGGGTACGCAGTATTTT
CDR3: CASGGPGGAGTQYF

size: many
V: TRBV7-9
D: TRBD1
J: TRBJ2-7
DNA: TGTGCCAGCAGCTTCTGGCAGGGGGTAAAAAACGAGCAGTACTTC
CDR3: CASSFWQGVKNEQYF